Given below is one T cell receptor beta chain in context. This clonotype was seen many times. The specificity of this receptor is unknown. No qualities accompany the bases; no much larger clone lies one base away. TCRbeta-specific cDNA was reverse-transcribed from about 500 ng total RNA using a constant-region primer and ProtoScript II reverse transcriptase. The TCRbeta libraries were prepared through three rounds of nested multiplex PCR following a slightly modified ARM-PCR procedure. The first two PCR rounds used multiplex TRBV1-TRBV30 forward primers with a Cbeta reverse primer, each for approximately 11 cycles. Sample barcodes and Illumina adapters were added in a final 25-cycle PCR with Deep VentR polymerase. Amplicons of 200-500 bp were gel-purified with a QIAquick gel extraction kit before sequencing. An Illumina HiSeq 2500 was used to sequence the TCRbeta amplicons, generating 250-bp paired-end reads. The authors' pipeline ran thus. Trimmomatic v0.33 was used to quality-trim the reads, and FLASH v1.2.11 was used to merge paired reads so that full CDR3 sequences could be recovered. V, D and J germline segments were assigned to the rearranged TCRbeta sequences using MiGEC v1.2.1b. VDJtools v1.0.0 computed clonotype statistics and Shannon-Wiener diversity indices. Except for diversity analysis, only the 250 most abundant clonotypes of each sample were used in subsequent analyses to reduce sampling bias. In-frame beta chains were kept once TCRdb had trimmed the public reads at Q25 with fastp and called clones with MiXCR. A single entry per CDR3 protein holds the most common genes and DNA from its merged rows. These V and J calls originate from TCRdb's pipeline instead of the authors' own analysis. The sample table contains 100,000 or so distinct CDR3 sequences; only one count was recorded for around 73% of them. Clones ranked in the top ten supply around 12% of the sample.

The CDR3 starts with the cysteine, ends with the phenylalanine, and has 14 residues. This entry keeps only the CDR3 DNA: 42 bases, framed from base 1. The germline V gene encodes CDR1 MNHEY and CDR2 SVGAGI. Trimming removed 7 bases from V and 2 bases from J, leaving 13 bases between the germline ends. This sample stems from a study of tumor-infiltrating lymphocytes in primary liver carcinoma (dated by TCRdb to about 2017). Context from the whole study: Of the five patients, three men and two women aged 30 to 69 years, four had hepatocellular carcinoma and one had combined HCC and intrahepatic cholangiocarcinoma. Reproducibility between technical replicate repertoires was high, with correlation coefficients above 0.95 and mean shared-clone rates roughly 0.86. The 20 to 30 tumor region samples were profiled with Agilent mRNA microarrays so that TCRbeta repertoire diversity could be related to the local molecular phenotype. Samples yielded roughly 3.5 to 8 million productive TCRbeta reads; read depth did not differ significantly between tissue types. A total of around 35 specimens from 5 patients, comprising 25 or so tumor regions, 5 adjacent noncancerous liver tissues and 5 peripheral blood samples, were covered by TCRbeta repertoire sequencing. The tumors of the five patients were staged as T1-T3 N0M0, with maximum diameters ranging from about 4.2 to 10 cm. For each liver tumor, the study sampled five regions along with adjacent normal tissue and blood, and applied TCRbeta repertoire sequencing, expression microarrays and whole-exome sequencing. What the authors observed across the whole study: Comparison of CD4+ and CD8+ T cell repertoires was precluded by the use of bulk unsorted samples. Only a few patients were included in the study, and the authors note that the findings should be validated in a larger study. Only the TCR beta chain was sequenced, which likely underestimates true repertoire diversity because unpaired alpha chains were not captured. Only roughly 7-24% of top clones appeared in all five regions of a tumor, which suggests that tumor-infiltrating T cells are spatially heterogeneous. The top 250 clones accounted for a significantly greater share of the repertoire in tumors than in blood (p = 0.039). Consistent with antigen-driven expansion, pairs of tumor regions showed higher repertoire overlap (mean roughly 36%) than either tumor-adjacent pairs (around 17%) or tumor-blood pairs (approximately 15%).

Total RNA and DNA were co-extracted without cell sorting from 20-30 mg of bulk tissue using the AllPrep DNA/RNA mini kit. Surgical resection was performed in China between 2015 and 2016 on 5 or 6 patients with histopathologically diagnosed primary liver carcinoma. At the time of sampling, the patients had chronic HBV infection and had not received any treatment. Five spatially separated regions were sampled per tumor: superior, inferior, left-lateral and right-lateral poles, plus the tumor centre. More than 90% viable tumor cells were found by histology in every tumor sample. Pieces of fresh tumor and adjacent tissue were cut in half, with one half kept in RNAlater at -80 degrees C and the other half sent for histology.

This TCR came from a woman in her sixties or seventies with primary liver carcinoma and hepatitis B virus infection. The chain uses TRBV6-5 and TRBJ2-3; no D gene can be assigned with confidence. The specimen sequenced was liver tumor tissue from sampling region 2. What the cell subset or site label conveys for this sample: tumor region T2, inferior pole. The DNA sequence reads TGTGCCAGCACTAACCCTGGGTACACAGATACGCAGTATTTT. It codes for CASTNPGYTDTQYF.